The rows below give T cell receptor beta chains drawn from one sample of a study of T cell repertoires in cytomegalovirus infection. TCRdb re-called the reads through MiXCR, storing one row per CDR3 protein. The sample has roughly 500,000 distinct CDR3 sequences; roughly 34% are singletons. These receptors' targets are unknown. The sequencing used cultured PBMCs, collected from culture after CMV antigen stimulation. Receptors were obtained from a human donor in good health (CMV status not recorded). Some clones in this sample may be carry-over from other donors' samples. The CDR3 runs from the conserved cysteine through the conserved F or W. A D gene is named only where the DNA matches it firmly. Size tells how often a clone was seen (once, few, many) or the class of an expanded clone, and some rows leave it out.

clone size | J gene | V gene | D gene | CDR3 DNA | CDR3 protein
NA | TRBJ1-4 | TRBV6-1 | NA | TGTGCCAGCAGCGGCGGGGTCTCGGGCGGTGAAAAACTGTTTTTT | CASSGGVSGGEKLFF
NA | TRBJ2-6 | TRBV6-1 | NA | TGTGCCAGCAGTTGGAAGACAGGTTTCCCGGCCAACGTCCTGACTTTC | CASSWKTGFPANVLTF
few | TRBJ2-1 | TRBV27 | NA | TGTGCCAGCAGTTTATCTTCAGCCGAAACCTACAATGAGCAGTTCTTC | CASSLSSAETYNEQFF
NA | TRBJ2-3 | TRBV4-3 | NA | TGCGCCAGCAGCCAAGATTATCGGTTTGACACAGATACGCAGTATTTT | CASSQDYRFDTDTQYF
few | TRBJ2-4 | TRBV18 | NA | TGTGCCAGCTCACCCCTACAGGGCCGAGCGGGAATAGCCAAAAACATTCAGTACTTC | CASSPLQGRAGIAKNIQYF
NA | TRBJ1-2 | TRBV7-2 | NA | TGTGCCAGCAGCGCCCGACCTGGAGAGGGCTACACCTTC | CASSARPGEGYTF
few | TRBJ2-3 | TRBV5-4 | TRBD2 | TGTGCCAGCAGCCGTGGGGGACTAGCGGGAGGTGTTGGGACAGATACGCAGTATTTT | CASSRGGLAGGVGTDTQYF
NA | TRBJ2-1 | TRBV15 | TRBD2 | TGTGCCACCAGCAGGTACATCGGACAAAGTCCCCGAAGACTAGCGGGAAGGGTCTTC | CATSRYIGQSPRRLAGRVF
NA | TRBJ2-1 | TRBV9 | NA | TGTGCCAGCAGCGGTACGGACAGATCTTCGGGCTCCTACAATGAGCAGTTCTTC | CASSGTDRSSGSYNEQFF
NA | TRBJ2-5 | TRBV7-9 | TRBD2 | TGTGCCAGCAGCTTTACTAGCGGGAGTCTAGAGACCCAGTACTTC | CASSFTSGSLETQYF
few | TRBJ2-5 | TRBV6-2/TRBV6-3 | NA | TGTGCCAGCACCCAGAGCCACACGGGGGTTCAAGAGACCCAGTACTTC | CASTQSHTGVQETQYF
many | TRBJ2-3 | TRBV11-2 | TRBD2 | TGTGCCAGCAGCTCTCGACTAGCGGGACAGGCAGATACGCAGTATTTT | CASSSRLAGQADTQYF
NA | TRBJ2-2 | TRBV6-6 | TRBD1 | TGTGCCAGCAGTTCCTCCGCGGCAGGGGGCACCGGGGAGCTGTTTTTT | CASSSSAAGGTGELFF
few | TRBJ2-1 | TRBV4-3 | TRBD2 | TGCGCCAGCAGCCAGTTAGCGGGAGAGGCCTACAATGAGCAGTTCTTC | CASSQLAGEAYNEQFF